The clone carrying this T cell receptor beta chain occurred many times. TCR beta libraries were built with iRepertoire HTBI primers and Arm-PCR of CDR3 regions. TCRdb reanalysed the multiplex PCR reads using MiXCR and keeps one entry per CDR3 protein. The sample includes roughly 500,000 distinct CDR3 sequences, 12% of them seen just once. These data belong to a study of regulatory T cells in long-lasting Graves disease. There are 13 residues in the CDR3. V lost 5 bases to trimming and J lost 3 bases, with 10 bases between them. As to time point: newly diagnosed GD, antithyroid drugs for less than 3 months. PBMCs were the source of the RNA used for TCR sequencing. A further study also used this sample, focusing on T cells in Graves' hyperthyroidism and ophthalmopathy. That investigation notes: Blood also held most thyroid clonotypes expanded beyond 0.001.

This TCR was recovered from a woman in her twenties or thirties with Graves disease. This chain links TRBV12-3 or TRBV12-4 with TRBJ2-5; either TRBD1 or TRBD2 may supply D (5 bases each). The sequenced sample was peripheral blood mononuclear cells (PBMCs), obtained at new diagnosis, from a patient treated with antithyroid drugs. The CDR3 sequence is CASSRGPKETQYF. DNA of the CDR3: TGTGCCAGCAGTCGGGGACCCAAAGAGACCCAGTACTTC.